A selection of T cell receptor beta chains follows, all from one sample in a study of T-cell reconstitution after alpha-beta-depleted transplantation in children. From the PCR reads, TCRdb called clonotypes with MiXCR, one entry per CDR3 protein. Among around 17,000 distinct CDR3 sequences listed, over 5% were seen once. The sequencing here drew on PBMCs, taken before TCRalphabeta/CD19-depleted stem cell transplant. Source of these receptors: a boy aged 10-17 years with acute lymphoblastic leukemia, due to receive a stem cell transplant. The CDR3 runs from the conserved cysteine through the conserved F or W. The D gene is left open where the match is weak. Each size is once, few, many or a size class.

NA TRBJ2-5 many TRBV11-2 TGTGCCAGCAGCTTTAGGGGGGAGACCCAGTACTTC CASSFRGETQYF
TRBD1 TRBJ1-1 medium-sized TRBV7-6 TGTGCCAGCAGCGATCAGGGGGTTGGCACTGAAGCTTTCTTT CASSDQGVGTEAFF
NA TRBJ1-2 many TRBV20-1 TGCAGTGCTAGAGGGGCCGATTTCTATGGCTACACCTTC CSARGADFYGYTF
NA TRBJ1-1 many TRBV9 TGTGCCAGCAGCCCAGTACTGTTTTTAGCCAACACTGAAGCTTTCTTT CASSPVLFLANTEAFF
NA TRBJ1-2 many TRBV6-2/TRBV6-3 TGTGCCAGCCGGGACGGCACTGACTATGGCTACACCTTC CASRDGTDYGYTF
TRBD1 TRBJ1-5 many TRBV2 TGTGCCAGCAGCCCGGACAGGATGAGCAATCAGCCCCAGCATTTT CASSPDRMSNQPQHF
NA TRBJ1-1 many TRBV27 TGTGCCAGCAGTGGCAGCTTTAACACTGAAGCTTTCTTT CASSGSFNTEAFF
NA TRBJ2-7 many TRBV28 TGTGCCAGCAGTCTCTCGACAGAGTACGAGCAGTACTTC CASSLSTEYEQYF
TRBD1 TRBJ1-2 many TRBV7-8 TGTGCCAGCAGCTTAGCGGGGACAGGGCCCTATGGCTACACCTTC CASSLAGTGPYGYTF
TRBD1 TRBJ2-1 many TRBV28 TGTGCCAGCACCTTCTCTGGACAGGGGGTTAGTGAGCAGTTCTTC CASTFSGQGVSEQFF
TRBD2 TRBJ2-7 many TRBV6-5 TGTGCCAGCAGTTCTACGGGGGAGCGGGGGCCATACTACGAGCAGTACTTC CASSSTGERGPYYEQYF
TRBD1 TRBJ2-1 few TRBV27 TGTGCCAGCAGTTTATTCGGACAGGTTTATGGGGAGCAGTTCTTC CASSLFGQVYGEQFF
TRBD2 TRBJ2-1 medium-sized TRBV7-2 TGTGCCAGCAGCTTAGGGTCCACTAGCGGGGGCTACAATGAGCAGTTCTTC CASSLGSTSGGYNEQFF
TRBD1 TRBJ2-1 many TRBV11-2 TGTGCCAGCCTCCGGGACAGGGGTTCCTACAATGAGCAGTTCTTC CASLRDRGSYNEQFF
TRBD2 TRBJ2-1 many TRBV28 TGTGCCAGCAGTCCCTGGACTAGCGGGATAGGCAATGAGCAGTTCTTC CASSPWTSGIGNEQFF
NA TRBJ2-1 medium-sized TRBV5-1 TGCGCCAGCAGCTTGGGGGACGCAGACCTTAGGGAGCAGTTCTTC CASSLGDADLREQFF
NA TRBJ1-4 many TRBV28 TGTGCCAGCAGTTTATCTGACCGGGGGTTGGGTGAAAAACTGTTTTTT CASSLSDRGLGEKLFF
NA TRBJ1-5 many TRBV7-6 TGTGCCAGCAGCTACGGACCAAATAACAATCAGCCCCAGCATTTT CASSYGPNNNQPQHF
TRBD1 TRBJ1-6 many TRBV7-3 TGTGCCAGCAGCTTAGGACAGGGGCATTCACCCCTCCACTTT CASSLGQGHSPLHF
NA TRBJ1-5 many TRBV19 TGTGCCAGTAGTATAATTGCCCGCGGTAATCAGCCCCAGCATTTT CASSIIARGNQPQHF
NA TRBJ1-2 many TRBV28 TGTGCCAGCAGTTGGGGCCACGAAATTTTCTATGGCTACACCTTC CASSWGHEIFYGYTF
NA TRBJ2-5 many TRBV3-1 TGTGCCAGCAGCCTCCTAAGGGGGGCCCAGTACTTC CASSLLRGAQYF
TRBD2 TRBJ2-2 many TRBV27 TGTGCCAGCAGTTCGGGACTAGCGGGGGGGGTGTTCGGGGAGCTGTTTTTT CASSSGLAGGVFGELFF
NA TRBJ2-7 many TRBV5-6 TGTGCCAGCAGCGGAACCGGGACCCGGGCCACCTACGAGCAGTACTTC CASSGTGTRATYEQYF
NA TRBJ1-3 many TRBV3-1 TGTGCCAGCAGCTCTACAGCCTCCCCCTTGGGAAACACCATATATTTT CASSSTASPLGNTIYF
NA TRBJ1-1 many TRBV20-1 TGCAGTGCTAGAGATTTGGTGCGGGAAGCTGAAGCTTTCTTT CSARDLVREAEAFF
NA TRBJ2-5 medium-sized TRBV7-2 TGTGCCAGCAGCTTAGGTGTCGTGGGTGAGACCCAGTACTTC CASSLGVVGETQYF
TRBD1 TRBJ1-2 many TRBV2 TGTGCCAGCAATCAACAGGGGGTGGGCTATGGCTACACCTTC CASNQQGVGYGYTF
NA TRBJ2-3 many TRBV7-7 TGTGCCAGCAGCCCCGACTTCGGGGGAGATACGCAGTATTTT CASSPDFGGDTQYF
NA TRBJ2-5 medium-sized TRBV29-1 TGCAGCTCCGAGGGTAGAGAAGAGACCCAGTACTTC CSSEGREETQYF
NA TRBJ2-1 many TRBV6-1 TGTGCCAGCAGCCGCGCCGGAAGCTCCTACAATGAGCAGTTCTTC CASSRAGSSYNEQFF
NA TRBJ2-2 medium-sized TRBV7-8 TGTGCCAGCAGCCGTCTAGGCGGGACTGCGAAGAACACCGGGGAGCTGTTTTTT CASSRLGGTAKNTGELFF
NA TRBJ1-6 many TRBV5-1 TGCGCCAGCAGCTCAGAGGGGAATTCACCCCTCCACTTT CASSSEGNSPLHF
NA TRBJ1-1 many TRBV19 TGTGCCAGTATGGAGGGCACTGAAGCTTTCTTT CASMEGTEAFF
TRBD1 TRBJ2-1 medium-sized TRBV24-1 TGTGCCACCAGTGTACCGGGACAGGGGGCCAATGAGCAGTTCTTC CATSVPGQGANEQFF
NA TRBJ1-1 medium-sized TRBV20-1 TGCAGTGCTAGAGATCAATGGGGACGTACTGAAGCTTTCTTT CSARDQWGRTEAFF
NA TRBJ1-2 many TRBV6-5 TGTGCCAGCAGTCGGGGGCCCCCCGGAAATGGCTACACCTTC CASSRGPPGNGYTF
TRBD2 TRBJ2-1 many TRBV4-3 TGCGCCAGCAGCCCGCAGACTAGCGGGGGGTACAATGAGCAGTTCTTC CASSPQTSGGYNEQFF
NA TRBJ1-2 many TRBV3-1 TGTGCCAGCAGCCAAAGGGGTTATGGCTACACCTTC CASSQRGYGYTF
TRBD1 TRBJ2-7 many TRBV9 TGTGCCAGCAGCTTCACTGGGACAGGGGGACCCTACGAGCAGTACTTC CASSFTGTGGPYEQYF